This T cell receptor beta chain is drawn from a study of T cells after yellow fever vaccination. Background on the study: When fractions had low cell numbers, they were prepared with SMART-Seq v4 Ultra Low Input.

5'RACE template switching added a universal primer site and UMIs to TCR cDNA. Each CDR3 protein gets one entry after TCRdb re-called the 5' RACE reads with MiXCR. The sample yields roughly 300,000 distinct CDR3 sequences, 6.8% seen once. CDR3 length: 15 amino acids. V gave up 2 bases and J gave up 3 bases; unmatched junction bases: 4. Germline loops: CDR1 SEHNR, CDR2 FQNEAQ (reference sequence). This clonotype was found many times. Antigen specificity is unknown. Overall study findings and caveats: The appearance of a small share of clonotypes in both CD4 and CD8 compartments was observed. Post-booster repertoires again held most primary-vaccination clones (roughly 96% CD4, around 90% CD8).

The sample consisted of PBMCs, taken about 41 days after the first yellow fever vaccination. This clonotype was obtained from a man aged 18 to 35 who received the YFV17D yellow fever vaccine. This chain connects TRBV7-9 to TRBJ2-7; 10 bases line up with TRBD1. CDR3 coding DNA: TGTGCCAGCAGCTTATGGGACAGGGGTAGCTACGAGCAGTACTTC. Its protein product is CASSLWDRGSYEQYF.